This record looks at one T cell receptor (beta chain) sequence and its context. Time point indicated: cycle 4 day 1 (C4D1), after 6 weeks of nivolumab. In every patient, relapse followed autologous stem cell transplantation, while exposure to brentuximab vedotin differed. This record comes from a study of PD-1 blockade in classical Hodgkin lymphoma. Study overall: The study gave patients nivolumab 3 mg/kg intravenously every 2 weeks.

Sequencing used immunoSEQ multiplex PCR; TCRdb keeps in-frame clones, though not all of them. The table shows some 28,000 clones, with over 75% occurring only once. The length of the CDR3 is 16 residues. Germline V CDR1 and CDR2: MNHEY, SVGAGI. V lost 0 bases and J lost 2; bases outside the gene matches: 2. The specimen was peripheral blood mononuclear cells (PBMCs), collected before the fourth cycle of nivolumab. This rearrangement joins TRBV6-5 to TRBJ1-3; 9 positions match TRBD1. The TCR was taken from a human donor with classical Hodgkin lymphoma. CDR3 DNA sequence: TGTGCCAGCAGTTACTCCGGACAGGGGCCTGGAAACACCATATATTTT. As protein: CASSYSGQGPGNTIYF.